These 3 T cell receptor beta chains originate from one sample sequenced in a study of blood T cell repertoires in COVID-19. Here immunoSEQ multiplex PCR was the method, and the copy in TCRdb shows in-frame clones only, minus some. Here the sample spans 75,000 to 95,000 clones, around 81% being singletons. The sequencing input was peripheral blood. The receptors were gathered from a man aged 45-60 years with acute or convalescent COVID-19.

The gene calls are TRBV7-8 and TRBJ2-7; D is unclear. The CDR3 is made up of 14 amino acids. Deletions cut 10 bases from V and 2 bases from J, with 18 bases between. Germline values: CDR1 SGHVS, CDR2 FQNEAQ. In nucleotides, the CDR3 is TGTGCCACCGCGACCGATAATGGGCCCTACGAGCAGTACTTC. It codes for CATATDNGPYEQYF.

The chain couples TRBV9 to TRBJ1-4; no reliable D call. V was shortened by 0 bases and J by 4 bases, with 4 bases between the two germline ends. Germline V CDR1 and CDR2: SGDLS, YYNGEE. The CDR3 extends over 13 amino acids. The CDR3 DNA is TGTGCCAGCAGCGTAGACAGTAATGAAAAACTGTTTTTT. Its protein is CASSVDSNEKLFF.

The V call is TRBV20-1, the J call TRBJ2-1, with D tentatively TRBD2 (5 bases). Deletions cut 4 bases from V and 9 bases from J, with 7 bases between. The CDR3 totals 10 residues. CDR1 is DFQATT and CDR2 is SNEGSKA in the germline V gene (reference sequence). The CDR3 coding sequence is TGCAGTGCTAAGGGAGCTGAGCAGTTCTTC. It is translated as CSAKGAEQFF.